This T cell receptor beta chain was captured in a study of blood T cell repertoires in COVID-19. TCRdb keeps only in-frame clones here, not all; method: immunoSEQ multiplex PCR. The repertoire has about 150,000 clones, 70% to 90% of them found once; the top ten carry around 2.5%. The CDR3 has 15 amino acids. The ends were cut back, 2 bases at V and 3 bases at J, with 14 bases in the middle. CDR1 and CDR2 from the germline V gene are SGHDT and YYEEEE. Sequencing was done on a sample of peripheral blood. This receptor was obtained from a woman of 80 years or more with COVID-19, enrolled during active disease. V usage is TRBV5-6 and J usage is TRBJ1-1; a possible D gene is TRBD1 (5 bases). CDR3 DNA: TGTGCCAGCAGCTTTTCCGGGGGAAGGTACACTGAAGCTTTCTTT. Protein: CASSFSGGRYTEAFF.